The present T cell receptor (beta chain) was sequenced within a study of cytomegalovirus exposure and HLA in healthy donors. On the study more broadly: HLA-typed donors were the source of 83 million or so unique TCRs, which an early data release held. Points from the study as a whole: Later work associated 16,951 TCR beta sequences with HLA alleles at 0.05 false discovery rate.

PCR involved 60 Vbeta and 13 Jbeta primers. Clones were sequenced by immunoSEQ multiplex PCR, and TCRdb holds only the in-frame ones, with some missing. The sample yields some 150,000 clones, less than 85% seen once. Healthy bone marrow donors made up the donors. This CDR3 is 15 amino acids long. J was trimmed by 6 bases and V by 8 bases; bases with no gene match: 10. Germline CDR1 LNHDA, CDR2 SQIVND (reference sequence). As regards this clone: Its antigen remains unidentified.

The chain links TRBV19 to TRBJ2-7, with 13 bases that match TRBD2. The sequencing sample was made of PBMCs. The clonotype was recovered from a woman between 50 and 59 years old in good health and CMV-seropositive. The DNA for the CDR3 is TGTGCCAGTCGTCCCCCACTAGCGGGGGGGTCCGAGCAGTACTTC. Protein sequence: CASRPPLAGGSEQYF.